One sample yielded the 18 T cell receptor beta chains listed below, sequenced in a study of shared clonotypes between healthy human individuals. Clones were sequenced by immunoSEQ multiplex PCR, and TCRdb holds only the in-frame ones, with some missing. The sample yields over a million clones, approximately 80% seen once. The sequenced sample was memory CD4+ T cells from PBMCs. Subset meaning: CD45RA-negative fraction. These receptors all come from a man aged 18 to 29 in good health. Some clones in this sample may be carry-over from other donors' samples.

The chain carries TRBV30 and TRBJ2-6; D gene uncertain. CDR1 and CDR2 from the germline V gene are GTSNPN and SVGIG (reference sequence). V shed 5 bases and J shed 0 bases, with 8 bases lying between them. This CDR3 has 14 amino acids. The CDR3 DNA follows: TGTGCCTGGGCCGGATTCTCTGGGGCCAACGTCCTGACTTTC. Its translation: CAWAGFSGANVLTF. Supplemented by reference TRBV30 and TRBJ2-6, the full variable domain reads SQTIHQWPATLVQPVGSPLSLECTVEGTSNPNLYWYRQAAGRGLQLLFYSVGIGQISSEVPQNLSASRPQDRQFILSSKKLLLSDSGFYLCAWAGFSGANVLTFGAGSRLTVL.

V and J are TRBV11-2 and TRBJ1-2, with D possibly TRBD1 on 5 matching bases. Per the germline V gene, CDR1 is SGHAT and CDR2 is FQNNGV. The CDR3 is made up of 15 amino acids. Trimming removed 5 bases at V and 3 bases at J, with 16 bases between. This CDR3 is CASSPQGGADYGYTF. The CDR3 coding sequence is TGTGCCAGCAGCCCCCAGGGAGGGGCGGACTATGGCTACACCTTC.

The count of this clone is one. V and J are TRBV28 and TRBJ1-1; D remains unclear. Trimming stripped 5 bases from V and 5 bases from J, with 12 bases between. CDR1 and CDR2 from the germline V gene are MDHEN and SYDVKM. The CDR3 extends over 13 amino acids. The CDR3, as DNA: TGTGCCAGCAGTGACCACAAGAGGACTGAAGCTTTCTTT. This encodes CASSDHKRTEAFF.

This rearrangement joins TRBV4-1 to TRBJ2-7; D is possibly TRBD2 (6 bases). CDR1 MGHRA and CDR2 YSYEKL come from the germline V gene. This CDR3 comprises 15 residues. Between the trimmed V and J ends, which lost 1 base and 3 bases, there was a span of 13 bases. CDR3 in amino acids: CASSQAGLAHYEQYF. The CDR3 DNA reads as TGCGCCAGCAGCCAAGCCGGCCTAGCGCACTACGAGCAGTACTTC.

This sequence joins TRBV25-1 and TRBJ2-7, with D perhaps matching TRBD1 (5 bases). This CDR3 spans 15 amino acids. Trimming stripped 2 bases from V and 2 bases from J, with 13 bases between. CDR1 and CDR2 from the germline V gene are MGHDK and SYGVNS. The CDR3 bases are TGTGCCAGCAGTGAAGGGTATGGGGCGGCCTACGAGCAGTACTTC. Its protein product is CASSEGYGAAYEQYF.

This clone was seen only a few times. The gene calls are TRBV5-1 and TRBJ1-5, with D tentatively TRBD1 (6 bases). Germline V lookup: CDR1 SGHRS, CDR2 YFSETQ. V lost 1 base and J 4 bases, leaving 15 bases between the germline ends. The CDR3 extends over 16 amino acids. The CDR3 loop reads CASSLNGGQGNQPQHF. The CDR3, as DNA: TGCGCCAGCAGCTTGAACGGGGGTCAGGGGAATCAGCCCCAGCATTTT. Full variable domain (remainder filled in from reference TRBV5-1 and TRBJ1-5): KAGVTQTPRYLIKTRGQQVTLSCSPISGHRSVSWYQQTPGQGLQFLFEYFSETQRNKGNFPGRFSGRQFSNSRSEMNVSTLELGDSALYLCASSLNGGQGNQPQHFGDGTRLSIL.

This clone has just one count. Other DNA sequences of this sample code for an identical CDR3. The chain has TRBV5-1 and TRBJ2-2, with 9 bases fitting TRBD2. There are 15 residues in the CDR3. J was trimmed by 3 bases and V by 2 bases; bases with no gene match: 2. Germline CDR1 reads SGHRS; CDR2 reads YFSETQ. CDR3 loop: CASSFRLADTGELFF. The CDR3 DNA sequence: TGCGCCAGCAGCTTCCGACTAGCGGACACCGGGGAGCTGTTTTTT.

The V call is TRBV5-1, the J call TRBJ2-2; 11 positions match TRBD2. This CDR3 is 16 amino acids long. CDR1 and CDR2 from the germline V gene are SGHRS and YFSETQ. Germline trimming cut 4 bases from V and 0 bases from J; bases unmatched to any gene: 2. CDR3 in DNA: TGCGCCAGCAGCATACTAGCGGGGGCGAACACCGGGGAGCTGTTTTTT. This gives the protein CASSILAGANTGELFF. Drawing the rest from reference TRBV5-1 and TRBJ2-2, the complete variable domain is KAGVTQTPRYLIKTRGQQVTLSCSPISGHRSVSWYQQTPGQGLQFLFEYFSETQRNKGNFPGRFSGRQFSNSRSEMNVSTLELGDSALYLCASSILAGANTGELFFGEGSRLTVL.

This clone was picked up many times. Distinct nucleotide sequences in the sample also encode this CDR3. The gene calls are TRBV28 and TRBJ2-1; 7 nucleotides agree with TRBD1. Germline trimming cut 5 bases from V and 5 bases from J; bases unmatched to any gene: 9. The CDR3 extends over 15 amino acids. Germline assignment: CDR1 MDHEN and CDR2 SYDVKM. CDR3 sequence: CASSNPGQWHNEQFF. The CDR3 coding sequence is TGTGCCAGCAGTAACCCGGGACAGTGGCACAATGAGCAGTTCTTC.

This clone has only a few counts. The chain employs TRBV30 and TRBJ1-2; 10 bases fit TRBD1. The CDR3 totals 15 residues. The trim removed 1 base at V and 3 bases at J, leaving 5 bases unmatched. CDR1 and CDR2 from the germline V gene are GTSNPN and SVGIG (reference sequence). The CDR3 DNA reads as TGTGCCTGGAGTGGCCTAGGGACAGGGGACTATGGCTACACCTTC. Translated: CAWSGLGTGDYGYTF.

The chain couples TRBV5-4 to TRBJ2-1; weak D call: TRBD2 (6 bases). There are 15 residues in the CDR3. Germline assignment: CDR1 SGHNT and CDR2 YYREEE (reference sequence). V was trimmed by 4 bases and J by 10 bases, leaving 21 bases between them. The CDR3 DNA is TGTGCCAGCAGCCCCGGGACTCCAGACCTAACAGAGCAGTTCTTC. Translating it yields CASSPGTPDLTEQFF.

The chain links TRBV27 to TRBJ2-5, with 8 bases identical to TRBD1. Germline CDR1 MNHEY, CDR2 SMNVEV (reference sequence). The trim removed 5 bases at V and 5 bases at J, leaving 13 bases unmatched. The CDR3 consists of 16 residues. CDR3 DNA sequence: TGTGCCAGCAGTATAGGACAGGGAAAGGGTAGGGAGACCCAGTACTTC. It encodes CASSIGQGKGRETQYF.

This chain joins TRBV2 and TRBJ2-7; D gene ambiguous. This CDR3 has 14 residues. Trimming removed 4 bases at V and 0 bases at J, with 10 bases between. Germline V CDR1 and CDR2: SNHLY, FYNNEI. The CDR3 region is CASSADRSSYEQYF. DNA of the CDR3: TGTGCCAGCAGTGCGGACCGGAGCTCCTACGAGCAGTACTTC.

A single count supports this clone. The chain couples TRBV19 to TRBJ2-7; 9 bases align to TRBD2. The ends lost 6 bases at V and 5 bases at J; junction bases unmatched: 11. The CDR3 length is 15 residues. Per the germline V gene, CDR1 is LNHDA and CDR2 is SQIVND (reference sequence). CDR3 loop: CASSAAAGGPHEQYF. CDR3 DNA: TGTGCCAGTAGCGCCGCCGCGGGAGGGCCCCACGAGCAGTACTTC.

In its sample, this clone was seen a few times. The V and J genes are TRBV30 and TRBJ1-1, with 7 bases aligning to TRBD1. CDR1 is GTSNPN and CDR2 is SVGIG in the germline V gene (reference sequence). Trimming removed 3 bases from V and 0 bases from J; junction bases left unmatched: 4. The CDR3 totals 14 residues. In DNA form, the CDR3 reads TGTGCCTGGAGCTCGACAGGGTTGAACACTGAAGCTTTCTTT. Protein: CAWSSTGLNTEAFF. The variable domain in full, completed from reference TRBV30 and TRBJ1-1, reads SQTIHQWPATLVQPVGSPLSLECTVEGTSNPNLYWYRQAAGRGLQLLFYSVGIGQISSEVPQNLSASRPQDRQFILSSKKLLLSDSGFYLCAWSSTGLNTEAFFGQGTRLTVV.

This clone was picked up one time. The chain links TRBV28 to TRBJ2-1, with 7 nucleotides matching TRBD1. V shed 7 bases and J 4 bases; nucleotides not matched to a gene: 7. CDR1 MDHEN and CDR2 SYDVKM come from the germline V gene. The CDR3 has 14 amino acids. In nucleotides, the CDR3 is TGTGCCAGCACCCGAGGGGGCGCTTACAATGAGCAGTTCTTC. It codes for CASTRGGAYNEQFF.

The chain employs TRBV27 and TRBJ2-7, with TRBD1 identical over 7 bases. This CDR3 region has 15 residues. In germline, CDR1 is MNHEY, CDR2 SMNVEV (reference sequence). J was trimmed by 6 bases and V by 6 bases; bases with no gene match: 14. Here the CDR3 reads CASRPRDRSISEQYF. CDR3 bases: TGTGCCAGCAGGCCCCGGGACAGATCCATTTCCGAGCAGTACTTC.

The chain combines TRBV2 with TRBJ2-1; D may match TRBD1 or TRBD2 (5 bases each). The CDR3 loop spans 14 amino acids. Per germline, CDR1 SNHLY and CDR2 FYNNEI. The V gene lost 5 bases and the J gene lost 3 bases, with 11 bases spanning the gap. CDR3 coding DNA: TGTGCCAGCAGTCCGAGGGGATACTACAATGAGCAGTTCTTC. Amino acids: CASSPRGYYNEQFF.